This T cell receptor beta chain derives from a study of a mutant IDH1 vaccine in newly diagnosed glioma. Study summary: Previous treatment comprised radiotherapy, temozolomide, or both, mostly both.

Time point indicated: week 5, during vaccination. A single vaccine dose contained 300 ug of mutant IDH1 20-mer peptide, and topical imiquimod was used with it. Donors' newly diagnosed IDH1-mutant WHO grade 3 or 4 astrocytomas lacked nuclear ATRX. Libraries were prepared by immunoSEQ multiplex PCR; TCRdb keeps only in-frame clonotypes and omits some of them. This sample yields under 30,000 clones, of which 77% are seen a single time; roughly a tenth belongs to the top ten. Study-level findings and limits: Whatever changes occurred in top peripheral T cell clonotypes seemed unrelated to pseudoprogression. Of all patients, 93.3% showed vaccine-induced immune responses.

CDR3 length equals 14 residues. CDR1 and CDR2 (germline): MNHNY, SVGAGI (reference sequence). V dropped 2 bases and J dropped 1 base, with 9 bases sitting between them. Points on this clone: Its antigen is unknown.

This chain connects TRBV6-6 to TRBJ2-7; D remains unclear. The receptor was derived from a man aged 40-50 years with glioma. The input for sequencing was PBMCs, taken from a glioma patient whose treatment included an IDH1 peptide vaccine. CDR3 sequence: CASSYPGRSYEQYF. The CDR3 nucleotides read TGTGCCAGCAGTTACCCTGGACGGTCCTACGAGCAGTACTTC.